The 30 T cell receptor beta chains reported below all come from one sample, sequenced in a study of blood T cell repertoires in COVID-19. The assay was immunoSEQ multiplex PCR, and TCRdb's table has in-frame clones only and misses some. The repertoire has some 93,000 clones, approximately 82% of them found once; the top ten carry roughly 10%. What was sequenced was peripheral blood. These receptors were collected from a man in his 70s with acute or convalescent COVID-19.

This clone was seen once. The V and J genes are TRBV9 and TRBJ2-1; 9 bases are a match to TRBD1. Looked up from germline, CDR1 is SGDLS and CDR2 is YYNGEE. V lost 3 bases and J lost 9; bases outside the gene matches: 13. The CDR3 consists of 16 residues. For the CDR3, the DNA is TGTGCCAGCAGCGACGCCGGGACAGGGTTGGCCGGTGAGCAGTTCTTC. Translated: CASSDAGTGLAGEQFF.

This rearrangement joins TRBV27 to TRBJ1-1, with TRBD1 as a possible D gene (6 bases). There are 14 residues in the CDR3. The V end was cut by 3 bases, the J end by 4 bases, with 12 bases between. Germline V gene lookup returns CDR1 MNHEY and CDR2 SMNVEV (reference sequence). The CDR3 here is CASSFHRAGTEAFF. The CDR3 nucleotides are TGTGCCAGCAGTTTCCACAGGGCGGGCACTGAAGCTTTCTTT.

This clone was seen only once. The rearrangement links TRBV15 to TRBJ2-3, with 7 bases lining up with TRBD2. Losses at the gene ends were 1 base for V and 3 bases for J; bases not matched to a gene: 7. There are 16 residues in the CDR3. The germline V gene encodes CDR1 LNHNV and CDR2 YYDKDF (reference sequence). CDR3: CATSRVISGVTDTQYF. The CDR3 nucleotides are TGTGCCACCAGCAGAGTGATAAGCGGGGTTACAGATACGCAGTATTTT.

This clone was detected once. CDR3 loop: CASSLGGGLATDTQYF. The CDR3 DNA follows: TGTGCCAGCAGCTTGGGCGGCGGGTTGGCCACAGATACGCAGTATTTT. J is TRBJ2-3 and V is TRBV13, with D perhaps TRBD2 (5 bases). Germline CDR1 PRHDT, CDR2 FYEKMQ (reference sequence). The CDR3 sequence is 16 residues long. V lost 3 bases to trimming and J lost 2 bases, with 15 bases between them.

This chain links TRBV7-9 with TRBJ2-4; D is uncertain. The germline CDR1 and CDR2 sequences are SEHNR and FQNEAQ (reference sequence). Deletions cut 0 bases from V and 3 bases from J, with 12 bases between. The CDR3 spans 16 residues. The CDR3 spells CASSLAIQRDKNIQYF. In DNA, the CDR3 is TGTGCCAGCAGCTTAGCGATCCAGCGCGACAAAAACATTCAGTACTTC.

This clone was found a few times. The CDR3 region is CAWKRAGEAFF. CDR3 sequence (DNA): TGTGCCTGGAAGAGGGCGGGGGAAGCTTTCTTT. The chain has TRBV30 and TRBJ1-1; D gene uncertain. CDR3 length: 11 residues. CDR1 is GTSNPN, CDR2 SVGIG, per germline (reference sequence). Trimming took 4 bases from V and 8 from J, leaving 11 bases between them.

This clone came up once. V usage is TRBV5-4 and J usage is TRBJ2-5; possible D gene TRBD1, 5 bases. Germline lookup yields CDR1 SGHNT and CDR2 YYREEE (reference sequence). Trimming pared 2 bases from V and 5 bases from J, leaving 16 bases between. There are 15 residues in the CDR3. CDR3 nucleotides: TGTGCCAGCAGCTTAGGGGCAGGATCCGGGGAGACCCAGTACTTC. Residues: CASSLGAGSGETQYF.

J is TRBJ2-3 and V is TRBV5-1; 9 nucleotides agree with TRBD1. J lost 4 bases, V lost 6 bases, and 6 bases had no gene match. CDR1 is SGHRS and CDR2 is YFSETQ in the germline V gene. CDR3 length equals 14 residues. The CDR3 region is CASTPGQGADTQYF. DNA for the CDR3: TGCGCCAGCACCCCGGGACAGGGCGCAGATACGCAGTATTTT.

Regarding this clone: The sample contains more than one DNA sequence encoding this CDR3. The rearrangement joins TRBV7-2 to TRBJ2-7; TRBD2 aligns across 15 bases. The CDR3 runs to 16 residues. The J segment lost 4 bases and the V segment lost 6 bases, leaving 7 bases of the junction unmatched. Germline V CDR1 and CDR2: SGHTA, FQGNSA. CDR3 DNA sequence: TGTGCCAGCAGTCCCGGACTAGCGGGAGGGCGGTACGAGCAGTACTTC. Protein: CASSPGLAGGRYEQYF.

Worth noting for this clone: The junction departs from germline at one end; a sequencing error may be responsible. V is TRBV6-5 and J is TRBJ2-1; D not certain. Germline assignment: CDR1 MNHEY and CDR2 SVGAGI. This CDR3 has 15 amino acids. CDR3 coding DNA: TGTGCCAGCAGTGACTCCGGTAGGCGGTTTCATGAGCAGTTCTTC. It yields the protein CASSDSGRRFHEQFF.

This chain links TRBV9 with TRBJ1-6; the D gene is possibly TRBD1 (5 bases). The CDR3 totals 16 residues. Germline-derived CDR1 and CDR2 are SGDLS and YYNGEE. V was clipped by 3 bases and J by 7 bases, with 17 bases between them. Here the CDR3 reads CASSGRQNEENSPLHF. Written as DNA, the CDR3 is TGTGCCAGCAGCGGTCGACAGAACGAGGAAAATTCACCCCTCCACTTT.

The V gene is TRBV4-1, the J gene TRBJ2-3, with 10 bases that match TRBD2. J lost 2 bases, V lost 5 bases, and 13 bases had no gene match. Per the germline V gene, CDR1 is MGHRA and CDR2 is YSYEKL. The CDR3 is made up of 18 amino acids. CDR3 coding DNA: TGCGCCAGCAGCTTTATCCTAGCGGGAGTAAATTACACAGATACGCAGTATTTT. Translation: CASSFILAGVNYTDTQYF.

This clone was observed once. The V and J genes are TRBV30 and TRBJ1-1; D is possibly TRBD1 (5 bases). The V end was cut by 0 bases, the J end by 6 bases, with 11 bases between. This CDR3 is 13 amino acids long. CDR1 GTSNPN and CDR2 SVGIG come from the germline V gene (reference sequence). The CDR3 sequence is CAWSVGAGPEAFF. The CDR3 DNA sequence: TGTGCCTGGAGTGTAGGGGCTGGGCCTGAAGCTTTCTTT.

This clone was detected only a few times. The gene calls are TRBV19 and TRBJ2-7, with 7 bases that match TRBD2. This CDR3 spans 15 amino acids. J gave up 2 bases and V 2 bases, and 6 bases lay outside the gene matches. Germline-derived CDR1 and CDR2 are LNHDA and SQIVND (reference sequence). The CDR3 is CASSIRGSGAYEQYF. CDR3 DNA sequence: TGTGCCAGTAGTATACGCGGGAGTGGGGCCTACGAGCAGTACTTC.

V usage is TRBV21-1 and J usage is TRBJ2-5; TRBD1 was called by the table and not checked on the DNA. TRBV21-1 is described as a pseudogene. This CDR3 is 15 amino acids long. CDR3 in amino acids: CASQQTDREQETQYF. In DNA form, the CDR3 reads TGTGCCAGCCAACAAACAGACAGGGAACAAGAGACCCAGTACTTC.

The V and J genes are TRBV18 and TRBJ2-1, with 8 bases identical to TRBD1. This CDR3 is 16 amino acids long. Germline V gene data show CDR1 as KGHSH and CDR2 as LQKENI. J lost 7 bases, V lost 1 base, and 9 bases had no gene match. The CDR3 loop reads CASSPRIQGATNEQFF. DNA for the CDR3: TGTGCCAGCTCACCACGGATCCAGGGGGCGACGAATGAGCAGTTCTTC.

This chain uses TRBV6-1 with TRBJ2-7; 14 bases line up with TRBD2. J gave up 4 bases and V 4 bases, and 9 bases lay outside the gene matches. The germline gives CDR1 MNHNS, CDR2 SASEGT. CDR3 length equals 17 residues. CDR3 sequence reads: CASSGPGTSGSGYEQYF. In nucleotides, the CDR3 is TGTGCCAGCAGTGGCCCGGGGACTAGCGGGAGTGGGTACGAGCAGTACTTC.

This clone was recorded once. The chain links TRBV2 to TRBJ1-5; perhaps TRBD1 as D (5 bases). The germline CDR1 and CDR2 sequences are SNHLY and FYNNEI. The CDR3 sequence is 14 residues long. V was pared by 4 bases and J by 2 bases, with 9 bases between. DNA of the CDR3: TGTGCCAGCAGTGCGGACACTCGCAATCAGCCCCAGCATTTT. It codes for CASSADTRNQPQHF.

CDR3 sequence: CASSIPSTANYGYTF. CDR3 in DNA: TGTGCCAGTAGTATCCCGTCGACAGCTAACTATGGCTACACCTTC. The chain carries TRBV19 and TRBJ1-2; D may be TRBD1 (5 bases). The CDR3 is 15 residues long. Trimming removed 3 bases from V and 0 bases from J, with 11 bases in between. Germline V gene data show CDR1 as LNHDA and CDR2 as SQIVND (reference sequence).

V gene TRBV11-3 combines with J gene TRBJ2-1, with TRBD2 matching 8 bases. The CDR3 contains 16 residues. V was pared by 1 base and J by 5 bases, with 7 bases of the junction left unmatched. Germline-derived CDR1 and CDR2 are SGHNT and YENEEA. CDR3 sequence reads: CASSLGRGGPDNEQFF. CDR3 sequence (DNA): TGTGCCAGCAGCTTAGGACGGGGGGGGCCCGACAATGAGCAGTTCTTC.

The chain employs TRBV6-5 and TRBJ1-2; the D is unclear. This CDR3 has 11 residues. Germline V lookup: CDR1 MNHEY, CDR2 SVGAGI. The V and J ends lost 6 bases and 10 bases respectively, with 12 bases between them. The CDR3 region is CASSRGSDYTF. CDR3 in DNA: TGTGCCAGCAGCCGGGGATCCGACTACACCTTC.

This chain links TRBV18 with TRBJ1-1; D not certain. The germline V gene has CDR1 KGHSH and CDR2 LQKENI. The CDR3 runs 15 residues. V gave up 4 bases and J gave up 5 bases, with 17 bases separating them. The DNA for the CDR3 is TGTGCCAGCTCACGGGGAGTATCAGGAGAGACTGAAGCTTTCTTT. Its translation is CASSRGVSGETEAFF.

A single count supports this clone. The rearrangement joins TRBV28 to TRBJ1-1, with 7 positions matching TRBD1. Trimming took 6 bases from V and 7 from J; bases not matched to a gene: 17. This CDR3 spans 16 amino acids. Germline assignment: CDR1 MDHEN and CDR2 SYDVKM. In DNA form, the CDR3 reads TGTGCCAGCAGCCTTCGACAGGGTAGAGGTGAGAGTGAAGCTTTCTTT. Amino acid sequence: CASSLRQGRGESEAFF.

This chain connects TRBV11-3 to TRBJ2-3, with unresolved D. The CDR3 consists of 14 residues. Between the trimmed V and J ends, which lost 7 bases and 6 bases, there was a span of 17 bases. Germline V lookup: CDR1 SGHNT, CDR2 YENEEA. CDR3 residues: CASIQRHRSDTQYF. The CDR3 DNA is TGTGCCAGCATCCAGAGACACCGTTCGGATACGCAGTATTTT.

This chain uses TRBV30 with TRBJ1-1, with 9 bases fitting TRBD1. The CDR3 loop spans 16 amino acids. With 1 base clipped from V and 0 bases from J, the junction kept 6 bases outside the gene matches. CDR1 is GTSNPN, CDR2 SVGIG, per germline (reference sequence). CDR3 sequence: CAWSGQGVPMNTEAFF. In DNA, the CDR3 is TGTGCCTGGAGTGGACAGGGGGTTCCCATGAACACTGAAGCTTTCTTT.

In this sample, this clone turned up once. This rearrangement joins TRBV19 to TRBJ1-1; the D gene is possibly TRBD1 (5 bases). The CDR3 is 14 amino acids. Deletions cut 1 base from V and 7 bases from J, with 13 bases between. The germline CDR1 and CDR2 sequences are LNHDA and SQIVND (reference sequence). Written as DNA, the CDR3 is TGTGCCAGTAGTATAGTTCGGGGGAAGGATGAAGCTTTCTTT. Amino acid sequence: CASSIVRGKDEAFF.

The gene calls are TRBV24-1 and TRBJ2-1, with D possibly TRBD2 on 10 matching bases. The germline gives CDR1 KGHDR, CDR2 SFDVKD. CDR3 length: 17 residues. With 9 bases removed from V and 4 bases from J, the gap between germline ends came to 24 bases. The CDR3 loop is CATGGQGASGGYNEQFF. CDR3 coding DNA: TGTGCCACCGGGGGACAGGGAGCTAGCGGGGGATACAATGAGCAGTTCTTC.

The V gene is TRBV5-1, the J gene TRBJ2-5, with TRBD2 as a possible D gene (6 bases). The V end lost 4 bases, the J end lost 3 bases, and 13 bases lay between the germline ends. CDR3 length: 14 residues. Germline assignment: CDR1 SGHRS and CDR2 YFSETQ. Written as DNA, the CDR3 is TGCGCCAGCAGCGGGGGACTCCGGGAAGAGACCCAGTACTTC. It yields the protein CASSGGLREETQYF. Using reference TRBV5-1 and TRBJ2-5 for the parts outside the CDR3, the full variable domain is KAGVTQTPRYLIKTRGQQVTLSCSPISGHRSVSWYQQTPGQGLQFLFEYFSETQRNKGNFPGRFSGRQFSNSRSEMNVSTLELGDSALYLCASSGGLREETQYFGPGTRLLVL.

The chain is built from TRBV28 and TRBJ2-1; D is undetermined. Germline values: CDR1 MDHEN, CDR2 SYDVKM. Trimming removed 5 bases at V and 15 bases at J, with 20 bases between. The CDR3 is made up of 13 amino acids. CDR3 nucleotide sequence: TGTGCCAGCAGTCCCTCGAGTAGAACGAGTGGGTTCTTC. It encodes CASSPSSRTSGFF.

The chain carries TRBV19 and TRBJ1-4, with 7 bases that match TRBD1. With V trimmed by 4 bases and J by 4 bases, 3 bases remained unmatched. Germline V CDR1 and CDR2: LNHDA, SQIVND (reference sequence). The CDR3 has 14 amino acids. The CDR3 nucleotides are TGTGCCAGTAGTACGGGACAGTATAATGAAAAACTGTTTTTT. As protein: CASSTGQYNEKLFF. Based on the CDR3 plus reference TRBV19 and TRBJ1-4, the full variable domain is DGGITQSPKYLFRKEGQNVTLSCEQNLNHDAMYWYRQDPGQGLRLIYYSQIVNDFQKGDIAEGYSVSREKKESFPLTVTSAQKNPTAFYLCASSTGQYNEKLFFGSGTQLSVL.